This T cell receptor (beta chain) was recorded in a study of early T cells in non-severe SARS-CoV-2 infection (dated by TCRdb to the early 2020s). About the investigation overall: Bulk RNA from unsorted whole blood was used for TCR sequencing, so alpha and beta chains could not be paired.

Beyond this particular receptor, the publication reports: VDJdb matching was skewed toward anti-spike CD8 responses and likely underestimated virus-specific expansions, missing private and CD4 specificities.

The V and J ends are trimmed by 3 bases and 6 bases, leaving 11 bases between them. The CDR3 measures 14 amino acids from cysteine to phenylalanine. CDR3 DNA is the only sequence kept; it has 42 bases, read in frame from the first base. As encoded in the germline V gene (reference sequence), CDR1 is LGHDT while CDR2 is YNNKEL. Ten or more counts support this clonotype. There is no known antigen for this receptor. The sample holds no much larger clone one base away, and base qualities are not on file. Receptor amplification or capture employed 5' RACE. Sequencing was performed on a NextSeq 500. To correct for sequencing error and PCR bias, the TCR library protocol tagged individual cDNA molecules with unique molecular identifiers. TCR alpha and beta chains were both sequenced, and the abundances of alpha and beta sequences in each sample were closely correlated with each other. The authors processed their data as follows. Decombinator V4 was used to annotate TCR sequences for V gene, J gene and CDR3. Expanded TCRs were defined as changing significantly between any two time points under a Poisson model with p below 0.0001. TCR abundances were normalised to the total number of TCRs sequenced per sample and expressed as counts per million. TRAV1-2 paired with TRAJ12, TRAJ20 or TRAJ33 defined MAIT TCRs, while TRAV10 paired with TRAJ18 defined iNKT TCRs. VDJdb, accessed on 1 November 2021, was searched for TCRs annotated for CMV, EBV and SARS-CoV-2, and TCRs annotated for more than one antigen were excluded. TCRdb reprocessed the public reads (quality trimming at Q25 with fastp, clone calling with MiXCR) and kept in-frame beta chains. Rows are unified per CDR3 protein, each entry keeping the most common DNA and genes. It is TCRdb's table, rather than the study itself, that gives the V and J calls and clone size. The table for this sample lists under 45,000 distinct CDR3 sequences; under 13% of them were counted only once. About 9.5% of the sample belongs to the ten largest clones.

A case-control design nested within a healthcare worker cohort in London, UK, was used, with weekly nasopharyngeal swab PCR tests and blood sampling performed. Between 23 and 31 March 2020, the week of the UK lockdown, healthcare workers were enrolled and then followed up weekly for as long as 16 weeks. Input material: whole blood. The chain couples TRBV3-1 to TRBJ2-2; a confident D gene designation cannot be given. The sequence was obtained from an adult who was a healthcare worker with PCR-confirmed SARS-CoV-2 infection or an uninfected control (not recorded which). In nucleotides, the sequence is TGTGCCAGCAGCCATCGACCCCCAGCCGGGGAGCTGTTTTTT. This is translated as CASSHRPPAGELFF.